This T cell receptor beta chain was sequenced during a study of cytotoxic CD8 clonotypes in ibrutinib-treated CLL. The repertoire was sequenced with immunoSEQ multiplex PCR; TCRdb's copy has only in-frame clones and lacks some. The table lists about 300,000 clones, around 69% of them singletons, with about 5.7% in the top ten. Germline values: CDR1 WSHSY, CDR2 SAAADI. After removal of 5 bases from V and 7 bases from J, the junction contained 12 bases not matched to a gene. The length of the CDR3 is 16 residues. The chain couples TRBV10-2 to TRBJ2-2; TRBD2 aligns across 8 bases. The sample here was PBMCs, taken at disease progression, from a patient treated with ibrutinib. This receptor was identified in a human donor with chronic lymphocytic leukemia. In DNA, the CDR3 is TGCGCCAGCAGTACGGGAGGGTTAACTCTTGGCGGGGAGCTGTTTTTT. This sequence encodes CASSTGGLTLGGELFF.